These T cell receptor beta chains were read from a single sample in a study of cytomegalovirus exposure and HLA in healthy donors. Profiling relied on immunoSEQ multiplex PCR, and the TCRdb table lists in-frame clones only, not all of them. Altogether over 250,000 clones are present, 87% being singletons, with the ten largest covering 0.95% to 1.5%. Sample: PBMCs. The receptor source for this set is a woman in her 30s in good health and CMV-seropositive. Each CDR3 is given with its conserved first and last residue. A D gene is named only where the DNA matches it firmly. The size entry is marked missing in some rows and otherwise reads once, few, many or a size class.

clone size,V gene,D gene,J gene,CDR3 protein,CDR3 DNA
.,TRBV10-3,TRBD2,TRBJ2-3,CAIREGLAGSTDTQYF,TGTGCCATCAGGGAGGGACTAGCGGGCTCCACAGATACGCAGTATTTT
.,TRBV2,TRBD1,TRBJ2-7,CASSRTGGENYEQYF,TGTGCCAGCAGCCGAACAGGGGGAGAAAACTACGAGCAGTACTTC
.,TRBV5-1,.,TRBJ2-7,CASSFAGSYEQYF,TGCGCCAGCAGCTTCGCGGGTTCCTACGAGCAGTACTTC
few,TRBV11-3,TRBD1,TRBJ2-5,CASRYRDRRKETQYF,TGTGCCAGCAGGTACCGGGACAGGAGGAAAGAGACCCAGTACTTC
.,TRBV7-2,TRBD2,TRBJ2-5,CASSFGTSGDETQYF,TGTGCCAGCAGCTTCGGGACTAGCGGGGACGAGACCCAGTACTTC
.,TRBV27,.,TRBJ2-7,CASSLGVGPYEQYF,TGTGCCAGCAGTTTAGGAGTGGGCCCCTACGAGCAGTACTTC
.,TRBV2,.,TRBJ2-1,CASSARRTEIYNEQFF,TGTGCCAGCAGCGCTAGACGGACTGAAATTTACAATGAGCAGTTCTTC
.,TRBV23-1,.,TRBJ1-5,CASSQRSRSNQPQHF,TGCGCCAGCAGTCAAAGATCGAGGAGCAATCAGCCCCAGCATTTT
once,TRBV30,.,TRBJ2-3,CAWSRTLQTQDTQYF,TGTGCCTGGAGTAGGACACTCCAAACGCAGGATACGCAGTATTTT
.,TRBV9,TRBD1,TRBJ2-1,CASSLEATGDFYNEQFF,TGTGCCAGCAGCCTAGAAGCGACAGGGGACTTTTACAATGAGCAGTTCTTC
.,TRBV5-1,.,TRBJ2-2,CASSFQNTGELFF,TGCGCCAGCAGCTTTCAGAACACCGGGGAGCTGTTTTTT
.,TRBV5-1,TRBD1,TRBJ1-4,CASSFGDRGRDEKLFF,TGCGCCAGCAGCTTTGGGGACAGGGGGCGTGATGAAAAACTGTTTTTT
.,TRBV30,.,TRBJ2-6,CAWSGGSGANVLTF,TGTGCCTGGAGTGGTGGGTCTGGGGCCAACGTCCTGACTTTC
.,TRBV29-1,.,TRBJ2-1,CSVERDSSYNEQFF,TGCAGCGTTGAACGAGACAGCTCGTACAATGAGCAGTTCTTC
few,TRBV29-1,TRBD1,TRBJ1-5,CSVVVPTGVQPQHF,TGCAGCGTTGTTGTCCCGACAGGGGTTCAGCCCCAGCATTTT
.,TRBV18,TRBD1,TRBJ1-1,CASSPAGGENTEAFF,TGTGCCAGCTCACCAGCAGGGGGGGAGAACACTGAAGCTTTCTTT
.,TRBV18,.,TRBJ2-2,CASSPPVGRNPGELFF,TGTGCCAGCTCACCACCGGTGGGAAGAAACCCCGGGGAGCTGTTTTTT
.,TRBV7-2,.,TRBJ1-4,CASSLGPGANEKLFF,TGTGCCAGCAGCTTAGGACCAGGGGCTAATGAAAAACTGTTTTTT
.,TRBV19,.,TRBJ1-5,CASSIAYSNQPQHF,TGTGCCAGTAGTATAGCGTATTCGAATCAGCCCCAGCATTTT
.,TRBV28,.,TRBJ1-1,CASRTGSDTEAFF,TGTGCCAGCAGAACAGGGTCCGACACTGAAGCTTTCTTT
.,TRBV29-1,.,TRBJ2-3,CSVYSGLSTDTQYF,TGCAGCGTCTACTCGGGGCTTAGCACAGATACGCAGTATTTT
.,TRBV2,TRBD2,TRBJ2-7,CASSGTSPRSSYEQYF,TGTGCCAGCAGTGGGACTAGCCCCCGAAGCTCCTACGAGCAGTACTTC
.,TRBV5-1,TRBD1,TRBJ1-1,CASSWTGQGGTEAFF,TGCGCCAGCAGCTGGACTGGACAGGGAGGAACTGAAGCTTTCTTT
once,TRBV6-6,.,TRBJ2-7,CASSEGGLIYEQYF,TGTGCCAGCTCCGAGGGGGGACTTATCTACGAGCAGTACTTC
.,TRBV9,TRBD1,TRBJ1-1,CASSVDKGAKAFF,TGTGCCAGCAGCGTAGATAAGGGGGCGAAAGCTTTCTTT
.,TRBV4-2,TRBD2,TRBJ2-1,CASSQDLGLVYNEQFF,TGTGCCAGCAGCCAAGATCTGGGACTAGTCTACAATGAGCAGTTCTTC
.,TRBV29-1,.,TRBJ2-7,CSAGSSTYEQYF,TGCAGCGCCGGGAGCAGCACCTACGAGCAGTACTTC
.,TRBV15,.,TRBJ2-7,CATSRERTLDSYEQYF,TGTGCCACCAGCAGAGAACGAACTCTGGACAGCTACGAGCAGTACTTC
.,TRBV4-1,TRBD2,TRBJ2-7,CASSRLAGSYEQYF,TGCGCCAGCAGCCGACTAGCGGGGTCCTACGAGCAGTACTTC
.,TRBV4-1,.,TRBJ2-7,CASSQAARGDYEQYF,TGCGCCAGCAGCCAAGCCGCTAGGGGGGACTACGAGCAGTACTTC
.,TRBV15,TRBD2,TRBJ2-3,CATSRVGSGIADTQYF,TGTGCCACCAGCAGAGTGGGTAGCGGGATCGCAGATACGCAGTATTTT
.,TRBV30,TRBD1,TRBJ2-6,CAWGTGAGANVLTF,TGTGCCTGGGGCACAGGGGCTGGGGCCAACGTCCTGACTTTC
.,TRBV5-1,.,TRBJ1-1,CASSTRGGLNTEAFF,TGCGCCAGCAGCACTCGGGGGGGACTGAACACTGAAGCTTTCTTT
.,TRBV30,TRBD2,TRBJ2-2,CAWSSGRTDTGELFF,TGTGCCTGGAGTAGCGGGAGAACGGACACCGGGGAGCTGTTTTTT
.,TRBV9,.,TRBJ2-7,CASSARDSIHEQYF,TGTGCCAGCAGCGCCAGAGACAGTATCCACGAGCAGTACTTC
.,TRBV6-1,.,TRBJ2-5,CASSEVGTPYQETQYF,TGTGCCAGCAGTGAAGTGGGGACCCCGTACCAAGAGACCCAGTACTTC
.,TRBV5-8,.,TRBJ1-5,CASRRRQSSNQPQHF,TGTGCCAGCAGACGTAGACAGAGTAGCAATCAGCCCCAGCATTTT
.,TRBV7-9,TRBD1,TRBJ1-2,CASSTQGLYGYTF,TGTGCCAGCAGCACACAGGGGCTCTATGGCTACACCTTC
.,TRBV19,.,TRBJ2-7,CASGQSSYEQYF,TGTGCCAGCGGACAGAGCTCCTACGAGCAGTACTTC
.,TRBV9,.,TRBJ2-2,CASSQGLGGTVPGELFF,TGTGCCAGCAGCCAGGGTCTAGGCGGTACGGTCCCCGGGGAGCTGTTTTTT
.,TRBV6-1,.,TRBJ1-1,CASSVNKGGTEAFF,TGTGCCAGCAGTGTTAACAAAGGGGGAACTGAAGCTTTCTTT
once,TRBV2,.,TRBJ1-2,CASSDAGSGGYTF,TGTGCCAGCAGTGACGCAGGGTCGGGTGGCTACACCTTC
.,TRBV27,.,TRBJ1-6,CASSFSAYNSPLHF,TGTGCCAGCAGTTTTTCGGCCTATAATTCACCCCTCCACTTT
.,TRBV5-6,TRBD2,TRBJ2-7,CASSSGTSYEQYF,TGTGCCAGCAGCAGCGGGACCTCCTACGAGCAGTACTTC
.,TRBV11-2,TRBD1,TRBJ2-3,CASSLFREGQGRNTQYF,TGTGCCAGCAGCTTATTTCGAGAGGGACAGGGAAGGAATACGCAGTATTTT
once,TRBV13,TRBD1,TRBJ2-1,CASSLEATGVRNEQFF,TGTGCCAGCAGCTTAGAGGCGACAGGGGTTCGCAATGAGCAGTTCTTC
.,TRBV7-6,TRBD1,TRBJ2-7,CASSPTGAYEQYF,TGTGCCAGCAGCCCCACAGGGGCCTACGAGCAGTACTTC
.,TRBV28,TRBD1,TRBJ1-5,CASSRTGLQPQHF,TGTGCCAGCAGTCGGACAGGGTTGCAGCCCCAGCATTTT
.,TRBV14,.,TRBJ2-7,CASSQESGWSYEQYF,TGTGCCAGCAGCCAAGAATCGGGCTGGTCCTACGAGCAGTACTTC
.,TRBV30,.,TRBJ2-5,CAWSVPNHQETQYF,TGTGCCTGGAGTGTACCTAACCACCAAGAGACCCAGTACTTC
.,TRBV19,TRBD1,TRBJ2-3,CASSRPAGQGSTDTQYF,TGTGCCAGTAGTAGACCGGCCGGACAGGGTAGCACAGATACGCAGTATTTT
.,TRBV5-4,.,TRBJ1-2,CASSLVGTLYGYTF,TGTGCCAGCAGCTTGGTTGGGACACTCTATGGCTACACCTTC
.,TRBV5-1,TRBD1,TRBJ2-1,CASRRQGDNEQFF,TGCGCCAGCAGGAGACAGGGGGATAATGAGCAGTTCTTC
.,TRBV5-1,TRBD1,TRBJ1-4,CASSPNGGRGFEKLFF,TGCGCCAGCAGCCCCAACGGGGGCAGGGGGTTCGAAAAACTGTTTTTT
.,TRBV23-1,.,TRBJ2-3,CASSQREWATDTQYF,TGCGCCAGCAGTCAACGGGAGTGGGCCACAGATACGCAGTATTTT
once,TRBV16,.,TRBJ2-7,CASSSGGYEQYF,TGTGCCAGCAGCTCCGGGGGCTACGAGCAGTACTTC
.,TRBV27,.,TRBJ2-3,CASSLTGAGTDTQYF,TGTGCCAGCAGTTTAACGGGGGCGGGTACAGATACGCAGTATTTT
once,TRBV28,.,TRBJ2-7,CASIKRQGTYEQYF,TGTGCCAGCATAAAACGGCAAGGAACTTACGAGCAGTACTTC
.,TRBV10-3,.,TRBJ2-7,CAISEVGYEQYF,TGTGCCATCAGTGAAGTCGGATACGAGCAGTACTTC